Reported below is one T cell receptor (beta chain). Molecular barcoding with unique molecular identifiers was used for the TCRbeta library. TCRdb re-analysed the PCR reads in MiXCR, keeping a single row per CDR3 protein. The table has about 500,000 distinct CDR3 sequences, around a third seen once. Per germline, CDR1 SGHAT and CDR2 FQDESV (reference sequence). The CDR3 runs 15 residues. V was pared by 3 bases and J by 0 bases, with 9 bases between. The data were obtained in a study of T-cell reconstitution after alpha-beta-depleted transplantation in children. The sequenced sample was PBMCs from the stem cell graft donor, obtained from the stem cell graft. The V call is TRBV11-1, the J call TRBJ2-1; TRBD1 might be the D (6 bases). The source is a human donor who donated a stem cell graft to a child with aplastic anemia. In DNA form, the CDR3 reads TGTGCCAGCAGCTTCACAGGGAGCTCCTACAATGAGCAGTTCTTC. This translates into CASSFTGSSYNEQFF.